These T cell receptor beta chains were read from a single sample in a study of early T cells in non-severe SARS-CoV-2 infection. A single record per CDR3 protein comes from TCRdb applying MiXCR to the 5' RACE reads. The sample includes 110,000 or so distinct CDR3 sequences, about an eighth of them seen just once. The sequenced sample consisted of whole blood. Receptors originate from an adult who was a healthcare worker with PCR-confirmed SARS-CoV-2 infection or an uninfected control (not recorded which). Both conserved end residues are part of each CDR3. D genes are given only for firm matches. Clone sizes are given selectively: once, few, many, or a class where the clone is expanded.

TRBV2,-,-,TRBJ1-2,TGTGCCAGCAGTCTAACAGGATTCTATGGCTACACCTTC,CASSLTGFYGYTF
TRBV7-3,-,-,TRBJ2-3,TGTGCCAGCAGCCGATCGGCCTTACAAGATACGCAGTATTTT,CASSRSALQDTQYF
TRBV5-4,few,TRBD1,TRBJ1-2,TGTGCCAGCAGCCGGCCCCAGGGGGGAGATGATGGCTACACCTTC,CASSRPQGGDDGYTF
TRBV9,few,TRBD2,TRBJ2-1,TGTGCCAGCAGCCTAGCGGGAGAATCCTACAATGAGCAGTTCTTC,CASSLAGESYNEQFF
TRBV7-9,-,TRBD1,TRBJ1-3,TGTGCCAGCAGCTCCACCGGGACAGGGGTCTTCTCTGGAAACACCATATATTTT,CASSSTGTGVFSGNTIYF
TRBV6-5,few,-,TRBJ2-7,TGTGCCAGCAGTCCTGGGCGGAATCGCGAGCAGTACTTC,CASSPGRNREQYF
TRBV7-2,-,-,TRBJ2-1,TGTGCCCGCAGCTTAAGGCGGAGCTCCTACAATGAGCAGTTCTTC,CARSLRRSSYNEQFF
TRBV2,-,-,TRBJ1-3,TGTGCCAGCAGGGTGAAAGGAAACACCATATATTTT,CASRVKGNTIYF
TRBV25-1,few,-,TRBJ1-5,TGTGCCAGCAGTGCGACTGGAGGTGGACAGCCCCAGCATTTT,CASSATGGGQPQHF
TRBV9,many,TRBD2,TRBJ2-1,TGTGCCAGCAGCGACGCTAGACTAGCGGGGGGACCTTACAATGAGCAGTTCTTC,CASSDARLAGGPYNEQFF
TRBV27,few,-,TRBJ2-7,TGTGCCAGCAGGATTACGGCGGCGGGCGAGCAGTACTTC,CASRITAAGEQYF